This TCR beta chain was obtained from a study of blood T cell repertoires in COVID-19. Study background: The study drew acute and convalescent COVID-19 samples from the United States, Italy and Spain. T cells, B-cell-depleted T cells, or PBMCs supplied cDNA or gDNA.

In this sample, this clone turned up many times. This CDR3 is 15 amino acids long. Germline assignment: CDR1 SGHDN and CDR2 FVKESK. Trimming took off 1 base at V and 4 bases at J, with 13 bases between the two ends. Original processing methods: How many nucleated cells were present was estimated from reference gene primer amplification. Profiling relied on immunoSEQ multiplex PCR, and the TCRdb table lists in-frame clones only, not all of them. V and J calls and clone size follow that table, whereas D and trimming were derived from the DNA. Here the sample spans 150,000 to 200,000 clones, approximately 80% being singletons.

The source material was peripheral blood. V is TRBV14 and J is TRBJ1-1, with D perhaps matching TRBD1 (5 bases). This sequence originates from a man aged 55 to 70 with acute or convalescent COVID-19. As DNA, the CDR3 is TGTGCCAGCAGCCAAGGCGGACATCAGTCCACTGAAGCTTTCTTT. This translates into CASSQGGHQSTEAFF.